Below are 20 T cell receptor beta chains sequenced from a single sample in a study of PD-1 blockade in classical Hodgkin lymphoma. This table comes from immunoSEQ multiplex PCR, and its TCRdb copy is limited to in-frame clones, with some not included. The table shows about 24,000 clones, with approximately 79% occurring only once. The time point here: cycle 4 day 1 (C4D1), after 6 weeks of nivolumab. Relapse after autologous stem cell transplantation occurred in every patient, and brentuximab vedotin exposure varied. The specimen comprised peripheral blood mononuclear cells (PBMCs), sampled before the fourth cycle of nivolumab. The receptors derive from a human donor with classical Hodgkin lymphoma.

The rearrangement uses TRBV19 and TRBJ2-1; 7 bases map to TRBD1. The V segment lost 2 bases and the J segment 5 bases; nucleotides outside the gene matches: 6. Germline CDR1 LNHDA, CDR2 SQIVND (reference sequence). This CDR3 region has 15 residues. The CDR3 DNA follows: TGTGCCAGTAGTATACGGGGACAGCCTCACAATGAGCAGTTCTTC. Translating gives CASSIRGQPHNEQFF.

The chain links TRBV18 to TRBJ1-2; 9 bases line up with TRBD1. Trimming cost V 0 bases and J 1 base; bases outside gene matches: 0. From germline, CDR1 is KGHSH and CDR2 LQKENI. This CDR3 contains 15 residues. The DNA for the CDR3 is TGTGCCAGCTCACCACCGGGACAGGGTAACTATGGCTACACCTTC. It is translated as CASSPPGQGNYGYTF.

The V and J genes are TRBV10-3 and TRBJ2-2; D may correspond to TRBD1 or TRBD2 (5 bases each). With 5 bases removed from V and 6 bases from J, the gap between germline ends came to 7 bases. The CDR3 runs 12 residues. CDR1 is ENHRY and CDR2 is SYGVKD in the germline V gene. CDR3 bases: TGTGCCATCAGTTCGGGACCCGGGGAGCTGTTTTTT. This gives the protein CAISSGPGELFF.

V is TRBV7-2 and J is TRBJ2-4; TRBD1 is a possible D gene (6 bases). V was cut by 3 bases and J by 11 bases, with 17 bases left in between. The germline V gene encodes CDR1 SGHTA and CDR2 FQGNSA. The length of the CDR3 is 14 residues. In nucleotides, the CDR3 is TGTGCCAGCAGCTTGGGGGCCCCCCCCGGATTTCAGTACTTC. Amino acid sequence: CASSLGAPPGFQYF.

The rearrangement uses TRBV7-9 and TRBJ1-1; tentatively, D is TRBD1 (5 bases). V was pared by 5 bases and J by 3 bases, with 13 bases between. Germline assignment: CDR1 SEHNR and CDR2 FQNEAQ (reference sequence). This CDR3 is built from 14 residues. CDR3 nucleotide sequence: TGTGCCAGCAGCCCCAGGGAAGGGTACACTGAAGCTTTCTTT. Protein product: CASSPREGYTEAFF.

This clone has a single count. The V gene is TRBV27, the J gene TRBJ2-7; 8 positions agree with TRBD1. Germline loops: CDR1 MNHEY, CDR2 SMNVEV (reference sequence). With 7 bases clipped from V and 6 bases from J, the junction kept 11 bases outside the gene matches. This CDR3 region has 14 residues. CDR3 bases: TGTGCCAGCACTCCTGGGGACAGGAGGCTCGAGCAGTACTTC. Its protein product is CASTPGDRRLEQYF.

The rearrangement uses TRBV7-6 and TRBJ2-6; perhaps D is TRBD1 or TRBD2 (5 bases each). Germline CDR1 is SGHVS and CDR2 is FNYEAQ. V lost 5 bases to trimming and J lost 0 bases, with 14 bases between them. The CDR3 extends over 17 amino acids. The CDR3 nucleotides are TGTGCCAGCAGCACCGGGACGTCTGTCTCTGGGGCCAACGTCCTGACTTTC. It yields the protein CASSTGTSVSGANVLTF.

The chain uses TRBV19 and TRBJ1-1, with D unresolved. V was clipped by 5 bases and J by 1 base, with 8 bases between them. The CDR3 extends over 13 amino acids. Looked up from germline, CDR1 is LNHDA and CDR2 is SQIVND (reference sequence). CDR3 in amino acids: CASSFDPNTEAFF. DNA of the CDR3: TGTGCCAGTAGTTTCGACCCGAACACTGAAGCTTTCTTT.

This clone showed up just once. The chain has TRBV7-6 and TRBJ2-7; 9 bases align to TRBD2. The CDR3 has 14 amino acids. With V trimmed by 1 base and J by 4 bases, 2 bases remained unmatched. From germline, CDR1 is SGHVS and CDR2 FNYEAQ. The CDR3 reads CASSLGSGGYEQYF. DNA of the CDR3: TGTGCCAGCAGCTTAGGTAGCGGGGGTTACGAGCAGTACTTC.

CDR3 in amino acids: CASTPRWAEKLFF. In nucleotides, the CDR3 is TGTGCCAGCACTCCGAGGTGGGCAGAAAAACTGTTTTTT. This chain joins TRBV2 and TRBJ1-4; no firm D call. Trimming pared 7 bases from V and 8 bases from J, leaving 14 bases between. The length of the CDR3 is 13 residues. CDR1 is SNHLY, CDR2 FYNNEI, per germline.

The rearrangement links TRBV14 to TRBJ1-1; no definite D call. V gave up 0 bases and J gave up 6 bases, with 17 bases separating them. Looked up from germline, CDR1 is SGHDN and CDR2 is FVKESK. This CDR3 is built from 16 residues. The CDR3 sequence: CASSQENGFYLAEAFF. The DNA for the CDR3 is TGTGCCAGCAGCCAAGAGAACGGGTTCTATCTCGCTGAAGCTTTCTTT.

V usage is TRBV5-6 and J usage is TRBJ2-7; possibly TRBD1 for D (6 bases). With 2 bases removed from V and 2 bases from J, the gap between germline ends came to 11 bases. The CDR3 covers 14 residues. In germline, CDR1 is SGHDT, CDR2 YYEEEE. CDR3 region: CASSFGRGTYEQYF. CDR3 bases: TGTGCCAGCAGCTTTGGCAGGGGAACCTACGAGCAGTACTTC.

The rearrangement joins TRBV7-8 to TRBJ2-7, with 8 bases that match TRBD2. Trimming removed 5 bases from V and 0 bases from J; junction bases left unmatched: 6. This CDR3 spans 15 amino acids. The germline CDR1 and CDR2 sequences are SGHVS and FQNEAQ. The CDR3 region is CASSRSGTSSYEQYF. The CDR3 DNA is TGTGCCAGCAGCCGTTCAGGGACTAGCTCCTACGAGCAGTACTTC.

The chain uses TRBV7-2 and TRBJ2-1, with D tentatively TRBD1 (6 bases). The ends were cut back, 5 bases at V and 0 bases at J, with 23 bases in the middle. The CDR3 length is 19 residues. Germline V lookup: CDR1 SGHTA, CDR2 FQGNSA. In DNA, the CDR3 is TGTGCCAGCAGCCCATTCTTAGCGACCGACAGGAGCTCCTACAATGAGCAGTTCTTC. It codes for CASSPFLATDRSSYNEQFF.

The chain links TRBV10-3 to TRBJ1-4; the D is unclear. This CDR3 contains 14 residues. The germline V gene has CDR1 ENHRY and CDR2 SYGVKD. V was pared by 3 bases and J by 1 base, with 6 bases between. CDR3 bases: TGTGCCATCAGTGATCGGGGAACTAATGAAAAACTGTTTTTT. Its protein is CAISDRGTNEKLFF.

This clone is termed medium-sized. As DNA, the CDR3 is TGTGCCAGCAGTTACTCCTCTAGCGGTACCTACGAGCAGTACTTC. This sequence encodes CASSYSSSGTYEQYF. The gene calls are TRBV6-5 and TRBJ2-7, with 7 nucleotides matching TRBD2. CDR1 and CDR2 (germline): MNHEY, SVGAGI. CDR3 length: 15 residues. The V gene end was trimmed by 0 bases and the J gene end by 2 bases; junction bases not matched to a gene: 4.

The CDR3 is CASSLDMETEAFF. In DNA, the CDR3 is TGTGCCAGCAGCTTAGACATGGAGACTGAAGCTTTCTTT. The chain is built from TRBV7-9 and TRBJ1-1, with D uncertain. V was cut by 1 base and J by 5 bases, with 8 bases left in between. CDR1 is SEHNR and CDR2 is FQNEAQ in the germline V gene (reference sequence). CDR3 length: 13 amino acids.

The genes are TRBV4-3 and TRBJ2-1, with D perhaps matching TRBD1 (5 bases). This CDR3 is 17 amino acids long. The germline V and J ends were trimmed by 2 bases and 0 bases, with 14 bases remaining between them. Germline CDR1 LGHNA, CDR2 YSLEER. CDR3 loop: CASSQNWGPSSYNEQFF. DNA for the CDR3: TGCGCCAGCAGCCAAAACTGGGGCCCTAGCTCCTACAATGAGCAGTTCTTC.

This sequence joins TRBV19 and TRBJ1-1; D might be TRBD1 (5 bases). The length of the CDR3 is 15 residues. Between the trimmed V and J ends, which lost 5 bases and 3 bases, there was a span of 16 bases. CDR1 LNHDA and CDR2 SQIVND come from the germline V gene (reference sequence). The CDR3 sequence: CASSAGGEVDTEAFF. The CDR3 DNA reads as TGTGCCAGTAGTGCCGGGGGGGAGGTGGACACTGAAGCTTTCTTT.

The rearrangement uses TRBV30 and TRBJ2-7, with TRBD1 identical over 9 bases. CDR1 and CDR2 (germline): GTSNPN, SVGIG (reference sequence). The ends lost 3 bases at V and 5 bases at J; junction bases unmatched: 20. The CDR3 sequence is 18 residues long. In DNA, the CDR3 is TGTGCCTGGAGCGGGAGAGACGCAACCGGACAGGGGAACCACGAGCAGTACTTC. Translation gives CAWSGRDATGQGNHEQYF.